The 27 T cell receptor beta chains reported below all come from one sample, sequenced in a study of blood T cell repertoires in COVID-19 (TCRdb year 2020). The library was built by means of the immunoSEQ multiplex PCR assay. The table comes from immuneACCESS by way of TCRdb, which keeps in-frame sequences with V and J called. Part of the clones is missing from these tables; in studies checked, under half for an unresolved V gene and the rest for unknown reasons. The sample profile shows 300,000 to 350,000 clones; 91% of them were found once. The ten largest make up more than 3% of the sample. The specimen was peripheral blood. These TCRs come from a woman aged 18-29 years who had recovered from COVID-19.

This clone came up a few times. This rearrangement joins TRBV5-4 to TRBJ2-1, with 8 bases that match TRBD2. The CDR3 is made up of 19 amino acids. Trimming took 2 bases from V and 7 from J; bases not matched to a gene: 20. The germline V gene has CDR1 SGHNT and CDR2 YYREEE (reference sequence). The DNA for the CDR3 is TGTGCCAGCAGCTTCATTGAAACATCCGGGAGGGAAGTAAGGAATGAGCAGTTCTTC. Protein sequence: CASSFIETSGREVRNEQFF.

This clone was seen a single time. This chain connects TRBV3-1 (or the pseudogene TRBV3-2) to TRBJ2-1; tentative D call: TRBD2 (5 bases). The V gene's germline CDR1 is LGHDT and CDR2 YNNKEL (reference sequence). CDR3 length equals 17 residues. V was trimmed by 0 bases and J by 0 bases, leaving 12 bases between them. The CDR3 is CASSQEGLRVSYNEQFF. The CDR3 coding sequence is TGTGCCAGCAGCCAAGAAGGGCTGCGGGTCTCCTACAATGAGCAGTTCTTC.

The CDR3 protein is CASTTTGGSYEQYV. The CDR3 region has the DNA TGTGCCAGCACCACGACAGGGGGGTCCTACGAGCAGTACGTC. The chain is built from TRBV6-5 and TRBJ2-7, with TRBD1 identical over 9 bases. CDR3 length: 14 residues. Trimming at V came to 7 bases and at J to 1 base, leaving 5 bases not matched to a gene. Germline-derived CDR1 and CDR2 are MNHEY and SVGAGI.

This clone was detected only once. This sequence joins TRBV7-8 and TRBJ2-7; possible D gene TRBD2, 6 bases. V was trimmed by 8 bases and J by 0 bases, leaving 14 bases between them. The CDR3 totals 14 residues. Germline loops: CDR1 SGHVS, CDR2 FQNEAQ. CDR3 in amino acids: CASSRGADSYEQYV. The CDR3 DNA sequence: TGTGCCAGCTCTCGCGGGGCGGACTCCTACGAGCAGTACGTC.

J is TRBJ2-6 and V is TRBV13, with 7 bases aligning to TRBD1. V shed 6 bases and J 3 bases; nucleotides not matched to a gene: 5. This CDR3 has 15 amino acids. Germline V CDR1 and CDR2: PRHDT, FYEKMQ (reference sequence). CDR3 coding DNA: TGTGCCAGCAGTCCTACAGGGGTTGGGGCCAACGTCCTGACTTTC. This codes for CASSPTGVGANVLTF.

The rearrangement links TRBV6-6 to TRBJ2-1; no reliable D call. This CDR3 has 14 amino acids. Trimming pared 7 bases from V and 0 bases from J, leaving 10 bases between. Germline assignment: CDR1 MNHNY and CDR2 SVGAGI (reference sequence). In DNA form, the CDR3 reads TGTGCCAGCACAAGCGCCAGCTCCTACAATGAGCAGTTCTTC. Translated: CASTSASSYNEQFF.

The J gene is TRBJ2-1, the V gene TRBV29-1; 7 bases fit TRBD2. The ends lost 3 bases at V and 9 bases at J; junction bases unmatched: 8. This CDR3 has 13 residues. Germline CDR1 and CDR2: SQVTM and ANQGSEA. CDR3 sequence reads: CSVDRAGEGEQFF. The CDR3 DNA is TGCAGCGTTGATCGGGCGGGAGAGGGTGAGCAGTTCTTC.

The chain employs TRBV11-2 and TRBJ2-6; perhaps TRBD1 as D (6 bases). This CDR3 is 16 amino acids long. Trimming removed 6 bases at V and 0 bases at J, with 12 bases between. CDR1 SGHAT and CDR2 FQNNGV come from the germline V gene. The CDR3 DNA is TGTGCCAGCAGTCGACAGGCTAGCTCTGGGGCCAACGTCCTGACTTTC. Encoded protein: CASSRQASSGANVLTF.

The J gene is TRBJ1-3, the V gene TRBV18, with D maybe TRBD1 (5 bases). This CDR3 region has 15 residues. CDR1 is KGHSH, CDR2 LQKENI, per germline. V shed 3 bases and J shed 2 bases, with 11 bases lying between them. The CDR3 DNA follows: TGTGCCAGCTCACCCCCCGGCAGGGCTGGAAACACCATATATTTT. This gives the protein CASSPPGRAGNTIYF. The whole variable domain, remainder taken from reference TRBV18 and TRBJ1-3, is NAGVMQNPRHLVRRRGQEARLRCSPMKGHSHVYWYRQLPEEGLKFMVYLQKENIIDESGMPKERFSAEFPKEGPSILRIQQVVRGDSAAYFCASSPPGRAGNTIYFGEGSWLTVV.

The chain combines TRBV10-3 with TRBJ2-3, with 8 bases fitting TRBD2. Per the germline V gene, CDR1 is ENHRY and CDR2 is SYGVKD. The V segment lost 3 bases and the J segment 0 bases; nucleotides outside the gene matches: 5. The CDR3 has 16 amino acids. CDR3 DNA sequence: TGTGCCATCAGTGAAGTAGCGGGATCTAGCACAGATACGCAGTATTTT. This encodes CAISEVAGSSTDTQYF.

This clone was picked up a small number of times. V is TRBV10-3 and J is TRBJ2-3, with 8 bases aligning to TRBD1. Germline V gives CDR1 ENHRY, CDR2 SYGVKD. Germline trimming cut 6 bases from V and 1 base from J; bases unmatched to any gene: 3. The CDR3 length is 14 residues. CDR3 in amino acids: CAISGQGGTDTQYF. The CDR3 nucleotides are TGTGCCATCAGCGGACAGGGAGGCACAGATACGCAGTATTTT.

This clone came up once. The V gene is TRBV12-5, the J gene TRBJ2-4, with 14 bases matching TRBD2. Germline V CDR1 and CDR2: LGHNT, FRNRAP. The CDR3 has 20 residues. V lost 5 bases to trimming and J lost 2 bases; unmatched junction nucleotides: 14. The CDR3 DNA follows: TGTGCTAGTGGTAGTACAACCGGGACTAGCGGGAGTACGTCCAAAAACATTCAGTACTTC. Protein: CASGSTTGTSGSTSKNIQYF.

The rearrangement uses TRBV5-6 and TRBJ1-1; 7 bases agree with TRBD1. J gave up 4 bases and V 4 bases, and 7 bases lay outside the gene matches. The V gene's germline CDR1 is SGHDT and CDR2 YYEEEE. The CDR3 loop spans 14 amino acids. The CDR3 protein is CASSLSGQLTEAFF. In DNA, the CDR3 is TGTGCCAGCAGCCTCTCGGGACAGCTCACTGAAGCTTTCTTT. The variable domain in full, completed from reference TRBV5-6 and TRBJ1-1, reads DAGVTQSPTHLIKTRGQQVTLRCSPKSGHDTVSWYQQALGQGPQFIFQYYEEEERQRGNFPDRFSGHQFPNYSSELNVNALLLGDSALYLCASSLSGQLTEAFFGQGTRLTVV.

The chain joins TRBV3-1 (or the pseudogene TRBV3-2) to TRBJ2-1, with 7 bases identical to TRBD2. V trimming: 2 bases; J trimming: 0 bases; junction bases outside the gene matches: 13. CDR1 is LGHDT and CDR2 is YNNKEL in the germline V gene (reference sequence). The CDR3 covers 19 residues. CDR3: CASSQCRVHSGPSYNEQFF. Written as DNA, the CDR3 is TGTGCCAGCAGCCAATGCAGGGTGCATAGCGGGCCCTCCTACAATGAGCAGTTCTTC.

The chain couples TRBV25-1 to TRBJ2-2; D unresolved. The CDR3 is 13 residues long. Germline values: CDR1 MGHDK, CDR2 SYGVNS. V was cut by 4 bases and J by 0 bases, with 3 bases left in between. As DNA, the CDR3 is TGTGCCAGCAGTGGAGCGAACACCGGGGAGCTGTTTTTT. Its protein product is CASSGANTGELFF.

This clone was counted a single time. CDR3 sequence (DNA): TGTGCCAGCAGTTTCTGGACAGGGGGAAATCAGCCCCAGCATTTT. Its translation: CASSFWTGGNQPQHF. The V call is TRBV28, the J call TRBJ1-5, with 10 bases aligning to TRBD1. Germline V lookup: CDR1 MDHEN, CDR2 SYDVKM. V gave up 3 bases and J gave up 4 bases; unmatched junction bases: 3. CDR3 length: 15 amino acids. Drawing the rest from reference TRBV28 and TRBJ1-5, the complete variable domain is DVKVTQSSRYLVKRTGEKVFLECVQDMDHENMFWYRQDPGLGLRLIYFSYDVKMKEKGDIPEGYSVSREKKERFSLILESASTNQTSMYLCASSFWTGGNQPQHFGDGTRLSIL.

In DNA, the CDR3 is TGTGCCAGCAGCTTACTGGGGAGCCCTAACTATGGCTACACCTTC. Its translation is CASSLLGSPNYGYTF. The V call is TRBV7-9, the J call TRBJ1-2; unclear D gene. Germline CDR1 reads SEHNR; CDR2 reads FQNEAQ (reference sequence). There are 15 residues in the CDR3. The ends were cut back, 2 bases at V and 0 bases at J, with 10 bases in the middle.

The chain is built from TRBV11-3 and TRBJ2-1; 7 bases fit TRBD2. CDR1 is SGHNT, CDR2 YENEEA, per germline. The CDR3 covers 15 residues. V gave up 4 bases and J gave up 5 bases; unmatched junction bases: 8. The DNA of the CDR3 is TGTGCCAGCAGCTCAGCGGGGAGGGACCACAATGAGCAGTTCTTC. The encoded protein is CASSSAGRDHNEQFF.

The V gene is TRBV7-9, the J gene TRBJ1-1; D unclear. The CDR3 contains 15 residues. Germline CDR1 reads SEHNR; CDR2 reads FQNEAQ (reference sequence). The V end was cut by 5 bases, the J end by 0 bases, with 13 bases between. CDR3 bases: TGTGCCAGCAGCCCACAGACGGATTTGAACACTGAAGCTTTCTTT. Translating gives CASSPQTDLNTEAFF.

This rearrangement joins TRBV7-8 to TRBJ2-2; a possible D gene is TRBD2 (5 bases). V lost 5 bases to trimming and J lost 13 bases, with 20 bases between them. The CDR3 contains 14 residues. Per germline, CDR1 SGHVS and CDR2 FQNEAQ. The CDR3 DNA reads as TGTGCCAGCAGCAAAGCGGCTTACCGTGAGGGGCTGTTTTTT. This translates into CASSKAAYREGLFF.

The rearrangement uses TRBV4-3 and TRBJ2-1; unclear D gene. The CDR3 is 16 amino acids. From germline, CDR1 is LGHNA and CDR2 YSLEER. Trimming removed 0 bases at V and 3 bases at J, with 12 bases between. CDR3 in amino acids: CASSQESRAGYNEQFF. The CDR3 DNA follows: TGCGCCAGCAGCCAAGAGTCCCGCGCAGGCTACAATGAGCAGTTCTTC.

The chain combines TRBV10-3 with TRBJ2-1, with 14 bases fitting TRBD2. This CDR3 has 15 residues. V dropped 5 bases and J dropped 9; count of bases not matched to a gene: 6. The germline V gene encodes CDR1 ENHRY and CDR2 SYGVKD. The CDR3 DNA sequence: TGTGCCATCAGTCCGACTAGCGGGAGGGCCGGTGAGCAGTTCTTC. Protein sequence: CAISPTSGRAGEQFF.

The J gene is TRBJ2-1, the V gene TRBV6-5; a weak D match, TRBD2 (5 bases). The germline V gene has CDR1 MNHEY and CDR2 SVGAGI. The CDR3 is made up of 14 amino acids. The germline V and J ends were trimmed by 0 bases and 9 bases, with 12 bases remaining between them. CDR3 sequence reads: CASSYSRGSGEQFF. The CDR3 DNA reads as TGTGCCAGCAGTTACTCCCGGGGTAGTGGTGAGCAGTTCTTC.

The chain employs TRBV19 and TRBJ2-4; TRBD1 matches at 7 bases. The germline V gene encodes CDR1 LNHDA and CDR2 SQIVND (reference sequence). J lost 6 bases, V lost 5 bases, and 7 bases had no gene match. This CDR3 region has 14 residues. Written as DNA, the CDR3 is TGTGCCAGTAGTTTCCGGGACAGCAGAAACATTCAGTACTTC. Translating it yields CASSFRDSRNIQYF.

The chain carries TRBV27 and TRBJ1-6, with D maybe TRBD1 (6 bases). Germline V CDR1 and CDR2: MNHEY, SMNVEV (reference sequence). The CDR3 sequence is 15 residues long. The V end lost 2 bases, the J end lost 11 bases, and 16 bases lay between the germline ends. CDR3: CASSLVGRGITPLHF. The DNA for the CDR3 is TGTGCCAGCAGTTTAGTGGGCAGGGGAATAACACCCCTCCACTTT.

This clone was seen just once. J is TRBJ1-5 and V is TRBV9; D remains ambiguous. The V gene's germline CDR1 is SGDLS and CDR2 YYNGEE. Trimming stripped 1 base from V and 1 base from J, with 6 bases between. The CDR3 runs 14 residues. The CDR3 DNA is TGTGCCAGCAGCGTATCTCCCAGCAATCAGCCCCAGCATTTT. The encoded protein is CASSVSPSNQPQHF.

V usage is TRBV11-2 and J usage is TRBJ2-3; 9 bases agree with TRBD2. The CDR3 is 18 amino acids. Germline V gene data show CDR1 as SGHAT and CDR2 as FQNNGV. The junction had 19 bases not matched to a gene; V was cut back by 4 bases and J by 8 bases. The CDR3, as DNA: TGTGCCAGCAGCTCCTACTCACGACTAGCGGACCCCCCTGGTACGCAGTATTTT. As protein: CASSSYSRLADPPGTQYF. Drawing the rest from reference TRBV11-2 and TRBJ2-3, the complete variable domain is EAGVAQSPRYKIIEKRQSVAFWCNPISGHATLYWYQQILGQGPKLLIQFQNNGVVDDSQLPKDRFSAERLKGVDSTLKIQPAKLEDSAVYLCASSSYSRLADPPGTQYFGPGTRLTVL.